Below are 14 T cell receptor beta chains sequenced from a single sample in a study of cytomegalovirus exposure and HLA in healthy donors. PCR primers comprised 60 Vbeta and 13 Jbeta primers. Assay used: immunoSEQ multiplex PCR; TCRdb lists only in-frame clones, some missing. The repertoire has around 78,000 clones, roughly 80% of them found once; the top ten carry 2.4%. Sequencing was done on a sample of PBMCs. The receptors stem from a woman aged 45-60 years in good health and CMV-seronegative.

The chain couples TRBV27 to TRBJ1-5; D perhaps matches TRBD1 (5 bases). The CDR3 covers 16 residues. V shed 5 bases and J shed 3 bases, with 17 bases lying between them. Germline values: CDR1 MNHEY, CDR2 SMNVEV (reference sequence). This chain's CDR3 is CASSPDRRQYNQPQHF. In DNA, the CDR3 is TGTGCCAGCAGTCCAGACCGTAGACAGTACAATCAGCCCCAGCATTTT.

This clone was recorded only once. The chain uses TRBV5-4 and TRBJ1-2; no clear D gene. V lost 0 bases and J 4 bases, leaving 13 bases between the germline ends. Germline-derived CDR1 and CDR2 are SGHNT and YYREEE (reference sequence). The CDR3 spans 15 residues. CDR3 region: CASSLVGVEGYGYTF. In DNA form, the CDR3 reads TGTGCCAGCAGCTTGGTTGGGGTAGAGGGCTATGGCTACACCTTC.

The gene calls are TRBV2 and TRBJ2-7; D unclear. The V end was cut by 3 bases, the J end by 1 base, with 4 bases between. CDR1 is SNHLY and CDR2 is FYNNEI in the germline V gene. This CDR3 contains 12 residues. CDR3 sequence: CASSEESYEQYV. CDR3 DNA: TGTGCCAGCAGTGAGGAGTCCTACGAGCAGTACGTC.

This chain uses TRBV18 with TRBJ1-1; D is uncertain. This CDR3 comprises 16 residues. Trimming pared 3 bases from V and 0 bases from J, leaving 14 bases between. Germline V CDR1 and CDR2: KGHSH, LQKENI. Here the CDR3 reads CASSPGVLRVNTEAFF. The DNA for the CDR3 is TGTGCCAGCTCACCCGGAGTTCTACGAGTGAACACTGAAGCTTTCTTT.

The rearrangement links TRBV5-4 to TRBJ2-5, with 9 bases aligning to TRBD2. CDR1 SGHNT and CDR2 YYREEE come from the germline V gene (reference sequence). The CDR3 has 16 amino acids. With V trimmed by 1 base and J by 2 bases, 6 bases remained unmatched. The DNA for the CDR3 is TGTGCCAGCAGCTTGTGGGCTAGCGGGGATCAAGAGACCCAGTACTTC. Translating gives CASSLWASGDQETQYF.

This chain links TRBV9 with TRBJ2-2; 7 positions match TRBD2. This CDR3 has 17 residues. Germline assignment: CDR1 SGDLS and CDR2 YYNGEE. With V trimmed by 3 bases and J by 1 base, 9 bases remained unmatched. The CDR3 region is CASSGGGTPVNTGELFF. The CDR3 DNA reads TGTGCCAGCAGCGGGGGGGGGACCCCAGTGAACACCGGGGAGCTGTTTTTT.

The rearrangement links TRBV7-8 to TRBJ2-7, with D tentatively TRBD1 (5 bases). CDR3 size: 13 residues. V was clipped by 5 bases and J by 6 bases, with 14 bases between them. Germline V CDR1 and CDR2: SGHVS, FQNEAQ. DNA of the CDR3: TGTGCCAGCAGCCTCCAGGGAAGAAGCGAGCAGTACTTC. It encodes CASSLQGRSEQYF.

The CDR3 loop reads CASRHGLAGNNEQFF. The CDR3 DNA reads TGTGCCAGCAGACATGGACTAGCGGGGAATAATGAGCAGTTCTTC. This chain connects TRBV6-6 to TRBJ2-1; 12 bases line up with TRBD2. The ends lost 6 bases at V and 7 bases at J; junction bases unmatched: 7. The CDR3 spans 15 residues. Germline loops: CDR1 MNHNY, CDR2 SVGAGI (reference sequence).

The genes are TRBV2 and TRBJ1-1, with 9 bases fitting TRBD1. This CDR3 is 15 amino acids long. CDR1 is SNHLY, CDR2 FYNNEI, per germline. V dropped 1 base and J dropped 4; count of bases not matched to a gene: 4. CDR3 protein: CASSEGYRGPTEAFF. The CDR3 DNA reads as TGTGCCAGCAGTGAAGGGTACAGGGGGCCCACTGAAGCTTTCTTT.

The chain couples TRBV19 to TRBJ2-3, with D tentatively TRBD2 (5 bases). Per the germline V gene, CDR1 is LNHDA and CDR2 is SQIVND (reference sequence). V gave up 5 bases and J gave up 2 bases, with 11 bases separating them. This CDR3 has 14 residues. DNA of the CDR3: TGTGCCAGTAGTGGCCAGCGGAACACAGATACGCAGTATTTT. This codes for CASSGQRNTDTQYF.

The rearrangement links TRBV4-1 to TRBJ1-1; unclear D gene. Trimming took off 1 base at V and 1 base at J, with 10 bases between the two ends. CDR1 is MGHRA and CDR2 is YSYEKL in the germline V gene. This CDR3 contains 15 residues. The CDR3 sequence: CASSQVAAGNTEAFF. The CDR3 DNA sequence: TGCGCCAGCAGCCAAGTAGCCGCGGGGAACACTGAAGCTTTCTTT.

The chain has TRBV7-2 and TRBJ2-5; TRBD2 matches at 9 bases. CDR3 size: 16 residues. CDR1 SGHTA and CDR2 FQGNSA come from the germline V gene. V shed 2 bases, J shed 5 bases, and the junction held 9 bases outside the gene matches. The CDR3 here is CASSLLGGGAGETQYF. The CDR3 DNA reads TGTGCCAGCAGCTTACTCGGCGGGGGGGCCGGGGAGACCCAGTACTTC.

The chain has TRBV5-1 and TRBJ2-2, with D possibly matching TRBD2 (5 bases). The CDR3 is 15 amino acids. Per the germline V gene, CDR1 is SGHRS and CDR2 is YFSETQ. Trimming shortened V by 3 bases and J by 4 bases, and 13 bases separated the two germline ends. CDR3 in amino acids: CASSSDSSFTGELFF. The CDR3 DNA reads as TGCGCCAGCAGCTCGGACTCATCCTTCACCGGGGAGCTGTTTTTT.

The rearrangement links TRBV4-1 to TRBJ1-5; 8 nucleotides align to TRBD1. V gave up 1 base and J gave up 10 bases; unmatched junction bases: 12. Germline V gives CDR1 MGHRA, CDR2 YSYEKL. CDR3 size: 16 residues. CDR3 bases: TGCGCCAGCAGCCAAGCTGACAGGGGCGCAATCAGCCCCCAGCATTTT. Encoded protein: CASSQADRGAISPQHF.